Presented here are 6 T cell receptor beta chains from one specimen sequenced in a study of T-cell reconstitution after alpha-beta-depleted transplantation in children. A library of TCRbeta sequences, prepared with unique molecular identifiers, was generated. Via MiXCR, TCRdb re-called the PCR reads, giving one row per CDR3 protein. The sample carries 170,000 or so distinct CDR3 sequences, about 6.3% recorded once. The source was PBMCs from the stem cell graft donor, collected from the stem cell graft. The receptors stem from a human donor who donated a stem cell graft to a child with Wiskott-Aldrich syndrome.

The rearrangement links TRBV5-6 to TRBJ1-5; tentatively, D is TRBD1 (5 bases). CDR3 length: 16 residues. In germline, CDR1 is SGHDT, CDR2 YYEEEE. Trimming pared 0 bases from V and 1 base from J, leaving 11 bases between. The CDR3 loop reads CASSLAGGASNQPQHF. The CDR3 bases are TGTGCCAGCAGCTTGGCCGGCGGGGCGAGCAATCAGCCCCAGCATTTT.

This clonotype was recorded a few times. The CDR3 region has the DNA TGTGCCAGCAGGAAGGACGGAGGGAACACTGAAGCTTTCTTT. This gives the protein CASRKDGGNTEAFF. This sequence joins TRBV2 and TRBJ1-1; D not resolved. The V and J ends lost 6 bases and 1 base respectively, with 12 bases between them. Germline CDR1 reads SNHLY; CDR2 reads FYNNEI. This CDR3 contains 14 residues.

This clonotype was recorded at least ten times. CDR3 DNA: TGTGCCATCAGTAAGACAGGGGAGGACTCACCCCTCCACTTT. This gives the protein CAISKTGEDSPLHF. The rearrangement links TRBV10-3 to TRBJ1-6, with 8 bases fitting TRBD1. CDR1 and CDR2 from the germline V gene are ENHRY and SYGVKD. The CDR3 covers 14 residues. J was trimmed by 10 bases and V by 5 bases; bases with no gene match: 7.

This clonotype has at least ten counts. This chain links TRBV29-1 with TRBJ2-1; D gene uncertain. V was cut by 7 bases and J by 6 bases, with 10 bases left in between. Germline loops: CDR1 SQVTM, CDR2 ANQGSEA. This CDR3 has 11 residues. In DNA form, the CDR3 reads TGCAGCGGCAGACTCGTCAATGAGCAGTTCTTC. Its protein is CSGRLVNEQFF.

This clonotype was picked up many times. V and J are TRBV20-1 and TRBJ2-7; tentatively, D is TRBD1 (5 bases). The CDR3 is 13 amino acids. CDR1 and CDR2 from the germline V gene are DFQATT and SNEGSKA (reference sequence). The V and J ends lost 6 bases and 5 bases respectively, with 17 bases between them. The CDR3 reads CSARKGIRDEQYF. The CDR3 DNA is TGCAGTGCCCGAAAAGGGATCAGGGACGAGCAGTACTTC.

This clonotype was picked up many times. The chain couples TRBV12-3 or TRBV12-4 to TRBJ2-1; 7 bases align to TRBD2. Unmatched junction bases numbered 3, after V lost 6 bases and J lost 1 base. The CDR3 spans 14 residues. The CDR3 is CASRGGDSYNEQFF. CDR3 sequence (DNA): TGTGCCAGCAGGGGGGGGGATTCCTACAATGAGCAGTTCTTC.